One sample yielded the 7 T cell receptor beta chains listed below, sequenced in a study of graft-versus-host responses after intestinal transplantation. TCRdb keeps only in-frame clones here, not all; method: immunoSEQ multiplex PCR. Seen here are 100,000 or so clones, roughly 92% observed once, and the top ten hold roughly 0.17%. These receptors lack a known antigen. The specimen was unstimulated CD4+ T cells sorted from spleen or lymph node cells, collected before intestinal transplant. Receptor source: a human donor who received an intestinal transplant.

This clone was detected only once. This chain uses TRBV5-5 with TRBJ1-1; tentatively, D is TRBD1 (6 bases). This CDR3 comprises 13 residues. The germline gives CDR1 SGHKS, CDR2 YYEKEE (reference sequence). V was trimmed by 2 bases and J by 11 bases, leaving 16 bases between them. The DNA for the CDR3 is TGTGCCAGCAGCTTAGACAGGATCGTGGGTGCTTTCTTT. This encodes CASSLDRIVGAFF.

The V call is TRBV4-3, the J call TRBJ1-6, with TRBD1 identical over 7 bases. There are 18 residues in the CDR3. The V segment lost 3 bases and the J segment 7 bases; nucleotides outside the gene matches: 15. Germline loops: CDR1 LGHNA, CDR2 YSLEER. The CDR3 nucleotides read TGCGCCAGCAGCCAGGATGCCCGGGACAGCTTCTGGAATTCACCCCTCCACTTT. This codes for CASSQDARDSFWNSPLHF.

The table lists this clone with a count of one. V and J are TRBV5-1 and TRBJ2-1, with a weak D call TRBD2 (6 bases). CDR3 size: 11 residues. Trimming cost V 7 bases and J 9 bases, with 11 bases left between them. CDR1 and CDR2 (germline): SGHRS, YFSETQ. In nucleotides, the CDR3 is TGCGCCAGCGGAGGGTCGGGTGAGCAGTTCTTC. The encoded protein is CASGGSGEQFF.

The chain combines TRBV4-2 with TRBJ2-2; D might be TRBD2 (5 bases). Per germline, CDR1 LGHNA and CDR2 YNFKEQ. CDR3 length: 17 amino acids. V gave up 1 base and J gave up 4 bases, with 16 bases separating them. This CDR3 is CASSQVPLASSTGELFF. The CDR3 DNA reads as TGTGCCAGCAGCCAAGTCCCCCTGGCTAGCAGCACCGGGGAGCTGTTTTTT.

The chain recombines TRBV29-1 with TRBJ2-1; weak D call: TRBD1 (6 bases). V lost 7 bases and J lost 0, with 13 bases in between. CDR1 is SQVTM and CDR2 is ANQGSEA in the germline V gene. The CDR3 sequence is 14 residues long. CDR3 DNA: TGCAGCGGACAGGCTTGGAGCTCCTACAATGAGCAGTTCTTC. Amino acids: CSGQAWSSYNEQFF.

The gene calls are TRBV18 and TRBJ1-3; weak D call: TRBD1 (6 bases). Trimming pared 8 bases from V and 0 bases from J, leaving 14 bases between. There are 15 residues in the CDR3. Germline V gene data show CDR1 as KGHSH and CDR2 as LQKENI. The CDR3 DNA reads TGTGCCAGCCGGGACACGATACTCTCTGGAAACACCATATATTTT. This sequence encodes CASRDTILSGNTIYF.

This clone has just one count. This CDR3 is missing its conserved last phenylalanine or tryptophan, likely due to a read error. The chain links TRBV5-4 to TRBJ1-2; D remains unclear. Germline-derived CDR1 and CDR2 are SGHNT and YYREEE (reference sequence). The CDR3 contains 13 residues. V lost 0 bases and J 4 bases, leaving 7 bases between the germline ends. CDR3 DNA sequence: TGTGCCAGCAGCTTGGGGCAGGTCTATGGCTACACCCTC. Protein product: CASSLGQVYGYTL.